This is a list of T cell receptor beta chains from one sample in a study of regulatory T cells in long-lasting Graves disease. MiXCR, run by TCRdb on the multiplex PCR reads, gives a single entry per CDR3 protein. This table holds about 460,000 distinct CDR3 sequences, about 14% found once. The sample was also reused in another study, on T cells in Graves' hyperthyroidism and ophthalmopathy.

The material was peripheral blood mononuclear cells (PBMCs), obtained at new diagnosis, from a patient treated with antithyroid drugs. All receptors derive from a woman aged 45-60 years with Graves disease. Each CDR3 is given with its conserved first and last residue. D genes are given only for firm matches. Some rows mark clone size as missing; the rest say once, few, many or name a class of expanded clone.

CASRPNMGRLSPSYNEQFF	TGTGCCAGCAGACCTAATATGGGAAGACTAAGTCCCTCCTACAATGAGCAGTTCTTC	many	TRBJ2-1	-	TRBV2
CASSLEGTLNEKLFF	TGTGCCAGCAGCTTAGAAGGGACACTTAATGAAAAACTGTTTTTT	many	TRBJ1-4	-	TRBV11-2
CASSLVGTVNTEAFF	TGTGCCAGCAGCTTGGTTGGGACGGTGAACACTGAAGCTTTCTTT	-	TRBJ1-1	-	TRBV5-4
CASSQPTSGRYEQYF	TGCGCCAGCAGCCAACCGACTAGCGGGAGATACGAGCAGTACTTC	-	TRBJ2-7	TRBD2	TRBV4-1
CSVSELLTEAFF	TGCAGTGTATCGGAATTACTCACTGAAGCTTTCTTT	many	TRBJ1-1	-	TRBV20-1
CSARLAGTNTDTQYF	TGCAGTGCCCGACTAGCGGGAACCAACACAGATACGCAGTATTTT	many	TRBJ2-3	TRBD2	TRBV20-1
CATSLTKQGLTYNEQFF	TGTGCCACCAGCCTCACAAAACAGGGACTCACCTACAATGAGCAGTTCTTC	few	TRBJ2-1	-	TRBV24-1
CASRRTSYEQYF	TGTGCCAGCAGACGGACCTCCTACGAGCAGTACTTC	many	TRBJ2-7	-	TRBV2
CATRAPGTGPFGEQFF	TGTGCCACCAGGGCCCCGGGGACAGGTCCATTTGGTGAGCAGTTCTTC	few	TRBJ2-1	TRBD1	TRBV27
CASSLIYLADTQYF	TGTGCCAGCAGCTTAATATATCTCGCAGATACGCAGTATTTT	-	TRBJ2-3	-	TRBV7-8
CASSWLAKTQYF	TGTGCCAGCAGTTGGCTAGCGAAGACCCAGTACTTC	many	TRBJ2-5	-	TRBV6-2/TRBV6-3
CASSGTVNPYTEAFF	TGTGCCAGCAGTGGGACCGTAAATCCCTACACTGAAGCTTTCTTT	many	TRBJ1-1	-	TRBV25-1
CASSQEVDRNTEAFF	TGTGCCAGCAGCCAAGAAGTGGACAGGAACACTGAAGCTTTCTTT	few	TRBJ1-1	-	TRBV4-2
CASSLVPNTEAFF	TGTGCCAGCAGCTTAGTTCCGAACACTGAAGCTTTCTTT	many	TRBJ1-1	-	TRBV11-3
CSVQGVQETQYF	TGCAGCGTACAGGGGGTCCAAGAGACCCAGTACTTC	-	TRBJ2-5	TRBD1	TRBV29-1
CASSPDRRTGNTIYF	TGTGCCAGCAGCCCGGACAGGCGAACTGGAAACACCATATATTTT	many	TRBJ1-3	TRBD1	TRBV7-9
CSATRTGDLYEQYF	TGCAGTGCTACCCGGACAGGGGACCTCTACGAGCAGTACTTC	-	TRBJ2-7	TRBD1	TRBV20-1
CASSPRPRGDEQFF	TGTGCCAGCAGCCCACGTCCGAGGGGGGATGAGCAGTTCTTC	many	TRBJ2-1	-	TRBV9
CASIGQGMNTEAFF	TGTGCCAGCATCGGACAGGGAATGAACACTGAAGCTTTCTTT	many	TRBJ1-1	TRBD1	TRBV6-1
CASSLGGGPHNEQFF	TGTGCCAGCAGCTTAGGAGGGGGGCCCCACAATGAGCAGTTCTTC	many	TRBJ2-1	-	TRBV7-3
CASSKFRLRDRGLVGYGYTF	TGTGCCAGCAGCAAATTCCGCCTCCGGGACAGGGGCCTCGTAGGCTATGGCTACACCTTC	-	TRBJ1-2	TRBD1	TRBV7-9
CASSLGGQANEKLFF	TGTGCCAGCAGCTTAGGCGGACAGGCTAATGAAAAACTGTTTTTT	many	TRBJ1-4	TRBD1	TRBV11-2
CASSSGLGSQETQYF	TGCGCCAGCAGCTCAGGGTTGGGGTCCCAAGAGACCCAGTACTTC	many	TRBJ2-5	-	TRBV5-1
CASMGTYQETQYF	TGTGCCAGTATGGGGACTTATCAAGAGACCCAGTACTTC	-	TRBJ2-5	-	TRBV19
CASSNLAGGPKGFF	TGTGCCAGCTCGAACCTAGCGGGAGGGCCCAAGGGGTTCTTC	many	TRBJ2-1	TRBD2	TRBV2
CASSQNVAGDNEQFF	TGCGCCAGCAGCCAAAACGTAGCGGGAGACAATGAGCAGTTCTTC	many	TRBJ2-1	TRBD2	TRBV5-1
CAWSASTSGSDTQYF	TGTGCCTGGAGTGCTTCGACTAGCGGGAGCGATACGCAGTATTTT	many	TRBJ2-3	TRBD2	TRBV30
CSVWTGFYEQYF	TGCAGCGTCTGGACTGGGTTCTACGAGCAGTACTTC	many	TRBJ2-7	-	TRBV29-1
CASSSGLAGGGPGQYF	TGCGCCAGCAGCTCGGGACTAGCGGGAGGGGGGCCCGGCCAGTACTTC	-	TRBJ2-5	TRBD2	TRBV4-1
CASIGRASYEQYF	TGTGCCAGCATCGGGAGGGCATCCTACGAGCAGTACTTC	many	TRBJ2-7	TRBD2	TRBV7-9
CASSLFSGRPNEQFF	TGCGCCAGCAGCTTGTTTAGCGGGAGGCCGAATGAGCAGTTCTTC	-	TRBJ2-1	TRBD2	TRBV5-1
CASSLGDGGYNEQFF	TGCGCCAGCAGCTTGGGAGATGGGGGGTACAATGAGCAGTTCTTC	many	TRBJ2-1	-	TRBV5-5
CASSPQTSGNTIYF	TGTGCCAGCAGCCCCCAGACCTCTGGAAACACCATATATTTT	few	TRBJ1-3	-	TRBV9
CASGRQDTQYF	TGTGCCAGCGGTCGACAGGATACGCAGTATTTT	many	TRBJ2-3	-	TRBV7-9
CATSERREREPLVDTQYF	TGTGCCACCAGTGAACGACGCGAGCGGGAGCCTTTGGTGGATACGCAGTATTTT	many	TRBJ2-3	TRBD2	TRBV24-1